The clone carrying this T cell receptor (beta chain) has a count of ten or more. From RNA transcripts, TCR beta CDR3 regions were amplified. A set of HTBI primers served as the primers for a first-round RT-PCR of the TCR CDR3. TCRdb recomputed calls from the multiplex PCR reads with MiXCR, one row per CDR3 protein. The sample carries under 300,000 distinct CDR3 sequences, roughly 14% recorded once. Germline CDR1 is MDHEN and CDR2 is SYDVKM. This CDR3 is 12 amino acids long. Blood from later-ophthalmopathy patients was taken at first hyperthyroidism diagnosis. The authors obtained PBMCs from 10 ml of fresh peripheral blood. The sample comes from a study of T cells in Graves' hyperthyroidism and ophthalmopathy. Study-level background: Peripheral blood specimens were obtained at initial diagnosis, prior to any treatment.

The source is a woman aged 25 to 39 with Graves' hyperthyroidism that later progressed to Graves' ophthalmopathy. The V and J genes are TRBV28 and TRBJ2-1; 7 nucleotides match TRBD1. Material for sequencing was blood. DNA of the CDR3: TGTGCTACAGGGGTTTCCTACAATGAGCAGTTCTTC. Protein sequence: CATGVSYNEQFF.